One sample yielded the 8 T cell receptor beta chains listed below, sequenced in a study of T-cell memory formation after mild COVID-19. TCRdb used MiXCR to reprocess the 5' RACE reads, holding one entry per CDR3 protein. Among about 29,000 distinct CDR3 sequences listed, around 15% were seen once. Sequencing was done on a sample of PBMCs or a T cell subset sorted from them (not recorded which). Source of these receptors: an adult who had mild COVID-19 (a few samples of this study predate the infection). Cell type and time point are not known.

This clonotype was counted at least ten times. The chain uses TRBV24-1 and TRBJ2-2; D is possibly TRBD1 (6 bases). This CDR3 comprises 15 residues. CDR1 is KGHDR and CDR2 is SFDVKD in the germline V gene. V lost 3 bases and J lost 7, with 14 bases in between. This chain's CDR3 is CATSDPSSTGGELFF. CDR3 in DNA: TGTGCCACCAGTGATCCCTCTTCGACAGGCGGGGAGCTGTTTTTT.

The rearrangement links TRBV6-1 to TRBJ1-5; 8 nucleotides align to TRBD1. Germline V gene data show CDR1 as MNHNS and CDR2 as SASEGT. With V trimmed by 6 bases and J by 2 bases, 9 bases remained unmatched. The CDR3 loop spans 16 amino acids. CDR3 nucleotides: TGTGCCAGCAGCATTCAGGGGGCTGGGGGCAATCAGCCCCAGCATTTT. Amino acids: CASSIQGAGGNQPQHF.

The chain joins TRBV20-1 to TRBJ1-4, with TRBD1 matching over 8 bases. The germline V gene has CDR1 DFQATT and CDR2 SNEGSKA (reference sequence). With 5 bases clipped from V and 8 bases from J, the junction kept 7 bases outside the gene matches. This CDR3 has 13 amino acids. The CDR3 region has the DNA TGCAGTGCTCAGATTGGGACAGGCGAAAAACTGTTTTTT. It specifies CSAQIGTGEKLFF.

This clonotype has at least ten counts. J is TRBJ2-4 and V is TRBV6-5; tentatively, D is TRBD1 (5 bases). Germline CDR1 reads MNHEY; CDR2 reads SVGAGI. V was pared by 2 bases and J by 0 bases, with 11 bases between. CDR3 length: 16 amino acids. The CDR3 DNA sequence: TGTGCCAGCAGTTACGGGGCGGCTGTAGCCAAAAACATTCAGTACTTC. Residues: CASSYGAAVAKNIQYF.

The chain uses TRBV20-1 and TRBJ1-2, with TRBD1 as a possible D gene (5 bases). The germline CDR1 and CDR2 sequences are DFQATT and SNEGSKA (reference sequence). Trimming took 0 bases from V and 3 from J, leaving 17 bases between them. The CDR3 sequence is 16 residues long. CDR3 DNA sequence: TGCAGTGCTAGAGATCAGGGAGGTTGGGGCGACTATGGCTACACCTTC. Amino acid sequence: CSARDQGGWGDYGYTF.

This clonotype has a count of ten or more. The chain carries TRBV3-1 and TRBJ2-5, with D unclear. CDR3 length: 13 amino acids. V lost 2 bases and J 3 bases, leaving 7 bases between the germline ends. From germline, CDR1 is LGHDT and CDR2 YNNKEL (reference sequence). The CDR3 loop is CASSQNRKETQYF. The CDR3 coding sequence is TGTGCCAGCAGCCAAAATCGGAAAGAGACCCAGTACTTC.

This chain uses TRBV12-3 or TRBV12-4 with TRBJ1-1; a possible D gene is TRBD1 (6 bases). V lost 6 bases and J lost 5, with 22 bases in between. This CDR3 has 16 amino acids. CDR3 sequence: CASSFRLQGWQTEAFF. The DNA of the CDR3 is TGTGCCAGCAGCTTTAGACTACAGGGATGGCAGACTGAAGCTTTCTTT.

Many counts were recorded for this clonotype. This chain joins TRBV3-1 and TRBJ2-7; D not certain. The CDR3 totals 11 residues. The germline gives CDR1 LGHDT, CDR2 YNNKEL (reference sequence). The V and J ends lost 1 base and 7 bases respectively, with 5 bases between them. The CDR3 loop is CASSQVGEQYF. CDR3 coding DNA: TGTGCCAGCAGCCAAGTTGGGGAGCAGTACTTC.